Described below is a single T cell receptor beta chain sequence and its context. Its specificity is not known. Vbeta (60) and Jbeta (13) primers were used in the PCR. Assay used: immunoSEQ multiplex PCR; TCRdb lists only in-frame clones, some missing. The profile shows some 100,000 clones, about 79% of them singletons. The data are from a study of cytomegalovirus exposure and HLA in healthy donors. CDR3 length: 15 amino acids. CDR1 and CDR2 from the germline V gene are LNHDA and SQIVND (reference sequence). Between the trimmed V and J ends, which lost 6 bases and 7 bases, there was a span of 16 bases. Study outcomes and limitations: Being productive about 90% or about 30% of the time was typical of most TCR beta V segments in an earlier analysis.

The sequence derives from a female donor in good health and CMV-seropositive. The sequenced sample consisted of PBMCs. The V call is TRBV19, the J call TRBJ1-6, with TRBD1 as a possible D gene (5 bases). The CDR3 spells CASSPLGGGNSPLHF. CDR3 DNA: TGTGCCAGTAGCCCCCTCGGGGGGGGGAATTCACCCCTCCACTTT.